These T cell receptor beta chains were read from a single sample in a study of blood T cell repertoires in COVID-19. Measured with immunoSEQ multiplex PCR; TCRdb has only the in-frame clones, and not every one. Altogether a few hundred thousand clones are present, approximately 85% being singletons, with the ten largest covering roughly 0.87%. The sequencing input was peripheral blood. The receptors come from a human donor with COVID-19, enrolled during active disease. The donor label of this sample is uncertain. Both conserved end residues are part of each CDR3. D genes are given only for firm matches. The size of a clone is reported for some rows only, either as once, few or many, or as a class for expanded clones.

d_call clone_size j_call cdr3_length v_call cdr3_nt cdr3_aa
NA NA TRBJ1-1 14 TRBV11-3 TGTGCCAGCAGCCCCCGAGGGGGGGACACTGAAGCTTTCTTT CASSPRGGDTEAFF
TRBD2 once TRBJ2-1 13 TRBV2 TGTGCCAGTCTAGCGGGAGGCTACAATGAGCAGTTCTTC CASLAGGYNEQFF
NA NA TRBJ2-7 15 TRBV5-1 TGCGCCAGCAGCTTGGTGGCTTCCGGGACCTACGAGCAGTACTTC CASSLVASGTYEQYF
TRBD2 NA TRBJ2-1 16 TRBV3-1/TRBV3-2 TGTGCCAGCAGCCACCCGGGACTAGCGGTTTACAATGAGCAGTTCTTC CASSHPGLAVYNEQFF
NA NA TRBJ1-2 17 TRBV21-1 TGTGCCAGCAGCAAAGGGGGACAGGGGAGAAATCACTATGGCTACACCTTC CASSKGGQGRNHYGYTF
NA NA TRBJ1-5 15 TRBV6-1 TGTGCCAGCAGTGAAGCTCGAGGAGGGGATCAGCCCCAGCATTTT CASSEARGGDQPQHF
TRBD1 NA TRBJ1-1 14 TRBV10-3 TGTGCCATCAGTCCGGGACAGGCGAACACTGAAGCTTTCTTT CAISPGQANTEAFF
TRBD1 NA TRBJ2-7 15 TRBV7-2 TGTGCCAGCAGCTTACCGACAGGGGCCGCCTACGAGCAGTACTTC CASSLPTGAAYEQYF
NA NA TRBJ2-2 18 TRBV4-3 TGCGCCAGCAGCCAAGTTCGGCCAGCGGGCTGGGACACCGGGGAGCTGTTTTTT CASSQVRPAGWDTGELFF
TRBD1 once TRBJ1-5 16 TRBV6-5 TGTGCCAGCAGTTCTGGGACAGGGGGCACGGGACAGCCCCAGCATTTT CASSSGTGGTGQPQHF
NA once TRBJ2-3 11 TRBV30 TGTGCCTCCGGAGCGGGAGATACGCAGTATTTT CASGAGDTQYF
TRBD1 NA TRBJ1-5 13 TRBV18 TGTGCCAGCTCACCAGGGGACAGTCAGCCCCAGCATTTT CASSPGDSQPQHF
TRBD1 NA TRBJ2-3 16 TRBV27 TGTGCCAGCAGCACCCGACACCAGGGGGGCACAGATACGCAGTATTTT CASSTRHQGGTDTQYF
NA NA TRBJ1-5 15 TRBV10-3 TGTGCCATCAGTGAGTCTGGGGGGGCGGAACAGCCCCAGCATTTT CAISESGGAEQPQHF
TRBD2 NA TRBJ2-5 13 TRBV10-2 TGCGCCAGCAGATTAGCGGGAGAAGAGACCCAGTACTTC CASRLAGEETQYF
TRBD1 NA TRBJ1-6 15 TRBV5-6 TGTGCCAGCAGCTCCCAAAGGGGACAGGATTCACCCCTCCACTTT CASSSQRGQDSPLHF
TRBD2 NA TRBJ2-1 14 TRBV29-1 TGCAGCGTGGCCACTAGCGGGAGGGACAATGAGCAGTTCTTC CSVATSGRDNEQFF
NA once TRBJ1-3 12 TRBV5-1 TGCGCCAGCAGCGACGGGGGAAACACCATATATTTT CASSDGGNTIYF
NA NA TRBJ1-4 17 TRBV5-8 TGTGCCAGCAGCTTGCCAGGCGGGGTGATCGAAAGTGAAAAACTGTTTTTT CASSLPGGVIESEKLFF
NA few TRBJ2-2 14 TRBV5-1 TGCGCCAGCAGCAGGGGCCCGGACCACGGGGAGCTGTTTTTT CASSRGPDHGELFF
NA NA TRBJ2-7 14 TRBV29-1 TGCAGCGTTGCCAAAGGGGGACGGCCCTACGAGCAGTACTTC CSVAKGGRPYEQYF
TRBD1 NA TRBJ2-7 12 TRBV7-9 TGTGCCAGCAGCTTTTCCCTAGGGACAGGGATCTTC CASSFSLGTGIF
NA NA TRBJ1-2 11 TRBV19 TGTGCCAGCTGGGGCGTCGGTGGCTACACCTTC CASWGVGGYTF
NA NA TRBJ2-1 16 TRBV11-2 TGTGCCAGCAGCCCAACACCTCGCATGATGTACAATGAGCAGTTCTTC CASSPTPRMMYNEQFF
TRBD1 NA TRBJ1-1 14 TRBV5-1 TGCGCCAGCAGCTTGGGGACAGGGGGCACTGAAGCTTTCTTT CASSLGTGGTEAFF
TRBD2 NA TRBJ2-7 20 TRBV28 TGTGCCAGCAGTTTAAATCCCGAGACTAGCGGGAGGTACCTCTCCTACGAGCAGTACTTC CASSLNPETSGRYLSYEQYF
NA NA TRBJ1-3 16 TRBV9 TGTGCCAGCAGCGTAGCTGAGGGTAGCTCTGGAAACACCATATATTTT CASSVAEGSSGNTIYF
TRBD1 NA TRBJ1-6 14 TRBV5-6 TGTGCCAGCAGCCTGGACAGGGTCTTCTCACCCCTCCACTTT CASSLDRVFSPLHF
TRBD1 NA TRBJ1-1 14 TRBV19 TGTGCCAGTAGTATAGGGACAGGGGGCACTGAAGCTTTCTTT CASSIGTGGTEAFF
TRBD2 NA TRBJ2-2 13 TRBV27 TGTGCCAGCCGGCTCGGACTAGCCGGGGAGCTGTTTTTT CASRLGLAGELFF
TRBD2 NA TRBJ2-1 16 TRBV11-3 TGTGCCAGCAGCTTAGGTAGCGGGAGCTCCTACAATGAGCAGTTCTTC CASSLGSGSSYNEQFF
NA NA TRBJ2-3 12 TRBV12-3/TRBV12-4 TGTGCCAGCAAGGGAGAAACAGATACGCAGTATTTT CASKGETDTQYF
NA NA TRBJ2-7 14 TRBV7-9 TGTGCCAGCAGCTTAGCGAGCGTTAGGGGCGAGCAGTACTTC CASSLASVRGEQYF
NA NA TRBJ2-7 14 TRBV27 TGTGCCAGCAGCACAGCCGGAAGCTCCTACGAGCAGTACTTC CASSTAGSSYEQYF
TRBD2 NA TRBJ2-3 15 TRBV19 TGTGCCAGTAGTATTAGCGGGCTCAACACAGATACGCAGTATTTT CASSISGLNTDTQYF
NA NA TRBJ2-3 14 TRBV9 TGTGCCAGCAGCCCCCCTACGGGGACAGATACGCAGTATTTT CASSPPTGTDTQYF
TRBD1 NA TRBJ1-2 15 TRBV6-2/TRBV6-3 TGTGCCAGCAGTTACGGGACAGGGGGCAGCTATGGCTACACCTTC CASSYGTGGSYGYTF
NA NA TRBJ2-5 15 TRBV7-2 TGTGCCAGCAGCGCTCCCCATAGCGGCGAAGAGACCCAGTACTTC CASSAPHSGEETQYF
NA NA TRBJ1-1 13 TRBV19 TGTGCCAGTAGTATGAGGGAGAACACTGAAGCTTTCTTT CASSMRENTEAFF
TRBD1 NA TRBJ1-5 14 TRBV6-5 TGTGCCAGCAGTTCTGGGGACAGGAACCAGCCCCAGCATTTT CASSSGDRNQPQHF
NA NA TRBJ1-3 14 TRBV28 TGTGCCAGCAACGGTCGTCCCTCTGGAAACACCATATATTTT CASNGRPSGNTIYF
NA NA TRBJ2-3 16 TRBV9 TGTGCCAGCAGCGTCGGAGCGGGCCCGAGCACAGATACGCAGTATTTT CASSVGAGPSTDTQYF
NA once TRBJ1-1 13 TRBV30 TGTGCCTGGAGTGTAAATCGGGGGAGATACGCTTTCTTT CAWSVNRGRYAFF
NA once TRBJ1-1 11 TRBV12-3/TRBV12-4 TGTGCCAGCAGCCCCAGGACAGAAGCTTTCTTT CASSPRTEAFF
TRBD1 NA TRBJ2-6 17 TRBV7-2 TGTGCCAGCAGCGAAACCGGGACAGGGGTTGGGGCCAACGTCCTGACTTTC CASSETGTGVGANVLTF
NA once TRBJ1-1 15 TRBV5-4 TGTGCCAGCAGCTTGGCCGTCGGGGAGAGCACTGAAGCTTTCTTT CASSLAVGESTEAFF
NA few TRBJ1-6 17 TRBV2 TGTGCCAGCAGAAGAGGGTTCCTCAGCTCCTATAATTCACCCCTCCACTTT CASRRGFLSSYNSPLHF
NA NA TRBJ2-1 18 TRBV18 TGTGCCAGCTCATGGAGTTCCCTAGTAAAGGCGGGTTACAATGAGCAGTTCTTC CASSWSSLVKAGYNEQFF
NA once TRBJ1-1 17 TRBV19 TGTGCCAGTAGTATTAGTCCCACAGGGAGAGGGAACACTGAAGCTTTCTTT CASSISPTGRGNTEAFF
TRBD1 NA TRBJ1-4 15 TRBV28 TGTGCCAGCAGTTCCCCCGACAGGGCGCTTGAAAAACTGTTTTTT CASSSPDRALEKLFF
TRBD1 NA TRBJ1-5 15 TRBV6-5 TGTGCCAGCAGCCTAGCCGACAGGGGTAGTCAGCCCCAGCATTTT CASSLADRGSQPQHF
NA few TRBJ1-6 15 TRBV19 TGTGCCAGTAGTACGCTTGTGACCGGGGATTCACCCCTCCACTTT CASSTLVTGDSPLHF